This T cell receptor (beta chain) came from a study of T cell responses to AZD1222 COVID-19 vaccine. About the study: Second doses at about 4 or about 12 weeks were pooled. Study-level findings and limits: Spike-specific TCRs gained breadth and depth after people received two AZD1222 doses.

Sequencing was performed with immunoSEQ multiplex PCR; in TCRdb, only in-frame clones are kept and a portion is missing. The data show roughly 55,000 clones, approximately 88% seen once. Details on this clone: Its antigen is as yet unknown.

Material: peripheral blood, obtained on day 0 of AZD1222 vaccination. The receptor's source is an adult in good health.

This CDR3 reads CASSPGPIYNEQFF. The CDR3 coding sequence is TGTGCCAGCAGCCCGGGGCCTATATACAATGAGCAGTTCTTC. The V and J genes are TRBV11-3 and TRBJ2-1, with D possibly called TRBD1 or TRBD2 (5 bases each). V was cut by 5 bases and J by 4 bases, with 12 bases left in between. Germline V gene data show CDR1 as SGHNT and CDR2 as YENEEA. This CDR3 is 14 amino acids long.